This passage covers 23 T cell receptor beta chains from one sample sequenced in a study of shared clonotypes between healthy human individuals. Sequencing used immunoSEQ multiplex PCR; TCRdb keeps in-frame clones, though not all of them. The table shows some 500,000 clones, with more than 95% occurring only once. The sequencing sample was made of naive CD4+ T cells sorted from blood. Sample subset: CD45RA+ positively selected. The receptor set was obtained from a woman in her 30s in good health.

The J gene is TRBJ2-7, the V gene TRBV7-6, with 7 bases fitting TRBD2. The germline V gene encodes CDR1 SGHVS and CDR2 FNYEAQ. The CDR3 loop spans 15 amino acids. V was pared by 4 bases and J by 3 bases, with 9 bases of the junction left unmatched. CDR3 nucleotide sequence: TGTGCCAGCAGCTCCTTGTTAGGGAGGGACTACGAGCAGTACTTC. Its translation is CASSSLLGRDYEQYF. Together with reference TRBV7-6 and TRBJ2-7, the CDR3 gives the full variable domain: GAGVSQSPRYKVTKRGQDVALRCDPISGHVSLYWYRQALGQGPEFLTYFNYEAQQDKSGLPNDRFSAERPEGSISTLTIQRTEQRDSAMYRCASSSLLGRDYEQYFGPGTRLTVT.

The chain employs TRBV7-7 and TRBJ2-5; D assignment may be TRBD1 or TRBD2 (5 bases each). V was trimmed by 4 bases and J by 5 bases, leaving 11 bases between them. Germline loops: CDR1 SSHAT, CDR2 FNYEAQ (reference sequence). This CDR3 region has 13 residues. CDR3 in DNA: TGTGCCAGCAGCTCGGGACGACCGGAGACCCAGTACTTC. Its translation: CASSSGRPETQYF.

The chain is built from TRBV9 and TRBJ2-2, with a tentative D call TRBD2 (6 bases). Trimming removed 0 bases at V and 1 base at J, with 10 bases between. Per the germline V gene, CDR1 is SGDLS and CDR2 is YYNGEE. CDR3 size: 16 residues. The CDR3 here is CASSVEASVNTGELFF. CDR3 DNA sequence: TGTGCCAGCAGCGTAGAAGCTAGCGTGAACACCGGGGAGCTGTTTTTT.

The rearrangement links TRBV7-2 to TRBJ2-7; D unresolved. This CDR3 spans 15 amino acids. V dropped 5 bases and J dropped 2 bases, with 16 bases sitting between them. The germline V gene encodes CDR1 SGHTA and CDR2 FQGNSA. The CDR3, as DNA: TGTGCCAGCAGCATCACTCCAGGACGGGCCTACGAGCAGTACTTC. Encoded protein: CASSITPGRAYEQYF.

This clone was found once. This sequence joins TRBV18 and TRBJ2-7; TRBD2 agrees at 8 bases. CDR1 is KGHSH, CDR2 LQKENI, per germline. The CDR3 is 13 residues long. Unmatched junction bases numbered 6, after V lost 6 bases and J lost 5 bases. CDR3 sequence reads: CASSPRGGHEQYF. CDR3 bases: TGTGCCAGCTCCCCCCGGGGGGGCCACGAGCAGTACTTC.

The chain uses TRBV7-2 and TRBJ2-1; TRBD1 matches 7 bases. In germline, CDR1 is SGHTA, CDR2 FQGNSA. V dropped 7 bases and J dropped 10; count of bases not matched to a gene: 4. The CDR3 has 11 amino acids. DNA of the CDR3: TGTGCCAGCACAACACAGGGGGAGCAGTTCTTC. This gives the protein CASTTQGEQFF.

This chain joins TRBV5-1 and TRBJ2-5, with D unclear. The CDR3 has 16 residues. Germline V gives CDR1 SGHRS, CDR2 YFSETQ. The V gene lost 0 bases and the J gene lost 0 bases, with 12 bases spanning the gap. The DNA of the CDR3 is TGCGCCAGCAGCTTGGAGGGCGGTGCGTACCAAGAGACCCAGTACTTC. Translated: CASSLEGGAYQETQYF. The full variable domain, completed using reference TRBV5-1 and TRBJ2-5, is KAGVTQTPRYLIKTRGQQVTLSCSPISGHRSVSWYQQTPGQGLQFLFEYFSETQRNKGNFPGRFSGRQFSNSRSEMNVSTLELGDSALYLCASSLEGGAYQETQYFGPGTRLLVL.

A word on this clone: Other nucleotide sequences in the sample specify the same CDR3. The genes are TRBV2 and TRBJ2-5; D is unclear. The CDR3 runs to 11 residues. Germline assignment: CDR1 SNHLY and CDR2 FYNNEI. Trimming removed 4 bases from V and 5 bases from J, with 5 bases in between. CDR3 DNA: TGTGCCAGCAGTGTCATGGAGACCCAGTACTTC. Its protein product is CASSVMETQYF.

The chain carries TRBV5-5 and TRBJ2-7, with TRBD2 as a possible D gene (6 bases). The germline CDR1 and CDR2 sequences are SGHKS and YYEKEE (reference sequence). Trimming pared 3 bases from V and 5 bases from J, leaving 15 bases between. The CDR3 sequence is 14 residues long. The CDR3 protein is CASSSRETSHEQYF. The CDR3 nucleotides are TGTGCCAGCAGCTCCCGGGAGACTTCCCACGAGCAGTACTTC.

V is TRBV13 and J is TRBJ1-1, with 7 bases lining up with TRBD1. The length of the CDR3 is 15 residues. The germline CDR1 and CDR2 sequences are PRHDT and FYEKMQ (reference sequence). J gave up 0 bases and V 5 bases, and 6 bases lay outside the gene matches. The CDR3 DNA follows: TGTGCCAGCAGCAGATTAGACAGGGTGAACACTGAAGCTTTCTTT. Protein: CASSRLDRVNTEAFF.

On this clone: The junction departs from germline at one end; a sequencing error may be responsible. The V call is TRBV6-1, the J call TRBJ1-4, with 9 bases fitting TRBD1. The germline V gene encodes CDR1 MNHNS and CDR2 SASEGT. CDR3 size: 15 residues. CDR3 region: CASSEETGGREKLFF. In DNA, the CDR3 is TGTGCCAGCAGCGAAGAAACAGGGGGCAGGGAAAAACTGTTTTTT.

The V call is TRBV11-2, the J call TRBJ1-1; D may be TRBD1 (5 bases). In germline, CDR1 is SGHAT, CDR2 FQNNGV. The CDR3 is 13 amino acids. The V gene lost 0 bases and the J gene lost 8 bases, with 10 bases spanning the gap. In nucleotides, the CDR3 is TGTGCCAGCAGCTTAGACCAGGGCCTGGAAGCTTTCTTT. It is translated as CASSLDQGLEAFF.

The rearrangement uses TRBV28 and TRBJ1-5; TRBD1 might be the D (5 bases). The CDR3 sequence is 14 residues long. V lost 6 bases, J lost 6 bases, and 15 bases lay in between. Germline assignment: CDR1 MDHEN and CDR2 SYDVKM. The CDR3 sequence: CASSSQDIGQPQHF. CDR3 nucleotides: TGTGCCAGCAGCTCCCAGGACATTGGTCAGCCCCAGCATTTT.

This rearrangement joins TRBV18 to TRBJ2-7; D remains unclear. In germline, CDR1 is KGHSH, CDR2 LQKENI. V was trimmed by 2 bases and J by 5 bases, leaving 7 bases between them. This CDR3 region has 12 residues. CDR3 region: CASSPFQDEQYF. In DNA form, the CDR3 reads TGTGCCAGCTCACCATTTCAGGACGAGCAGTACTTC.

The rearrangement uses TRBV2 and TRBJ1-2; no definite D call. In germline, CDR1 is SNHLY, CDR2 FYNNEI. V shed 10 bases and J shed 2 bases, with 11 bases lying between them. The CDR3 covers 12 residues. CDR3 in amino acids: CANGDGNYGYTF. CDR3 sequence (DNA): TGTGCCAACGGCGACGGAAACTATGGCTACACCTTC.

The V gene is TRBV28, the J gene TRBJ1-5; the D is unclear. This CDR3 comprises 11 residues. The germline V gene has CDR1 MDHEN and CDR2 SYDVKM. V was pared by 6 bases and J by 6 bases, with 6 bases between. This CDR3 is CASSPSQPQHF. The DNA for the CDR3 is TGTGCCAGCAGCCCGAGTCAGCCCCAGCATTTT.

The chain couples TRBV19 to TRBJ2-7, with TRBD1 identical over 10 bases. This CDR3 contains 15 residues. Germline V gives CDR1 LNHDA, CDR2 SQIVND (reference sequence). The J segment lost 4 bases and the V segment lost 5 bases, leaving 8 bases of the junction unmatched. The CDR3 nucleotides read TGTGCCAGTAGTTCCCAGACAGGGGGCGAATACGAGCAGTACTTC. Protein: CASSSQTGGEYEQYF.

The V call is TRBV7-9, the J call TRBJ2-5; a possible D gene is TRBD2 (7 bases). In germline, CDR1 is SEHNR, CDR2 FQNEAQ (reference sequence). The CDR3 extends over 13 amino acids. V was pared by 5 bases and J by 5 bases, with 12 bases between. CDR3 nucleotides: TGTGCCAGCAGCCGAGGGGGGGACGAGACCCAGTACTTC. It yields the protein CASSRGGDETQYF. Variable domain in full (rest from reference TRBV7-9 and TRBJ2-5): DTGVSQNPRHKITKRGQNVTFRCDPISEHNRLYWYRQTLGQGPEFLTYFQNEAQLEKSRLLSDRFSAERPKGSFSTLEIQRTEQGDSAMYLCASSRGGDETQYFGPGTRLLVL.

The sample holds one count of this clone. The CDR3 loop is CASLGGAFNTGELFF. CDR3 nucleotide sequence: TGTGCCAGCCTAGGGGGCGCGTTCAACACCGGGGAGCTGTTTTTT. The V gene is TRBV2, the J gene TRBJ2-2; 7 nucleotides match TRBD1. Germline CDR1 reads SNHLY; CDR2 reads FYNNEI. The ends lost 8 bases at V and 2 bases at J; junction bases unmatched: 8. The CDR3 is 15 residues long.

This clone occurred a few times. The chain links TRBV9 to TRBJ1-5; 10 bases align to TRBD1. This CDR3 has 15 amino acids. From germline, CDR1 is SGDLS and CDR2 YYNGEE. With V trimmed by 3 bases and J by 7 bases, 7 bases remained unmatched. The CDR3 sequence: CASSGPGQGNQPQHF. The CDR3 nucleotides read TGTGCCAGCAGCGGACCGGGACAGGGGAACCAGCCCCAGCATTTT.

CDR3: CASSLAWGSDTEAFF. Written as DNA, the CDR3 is TGCGCCAGCAGCTTGGCCTGGGGGTCTGACACTGAAGCTTTCTTT. V usage is TRBV5-1 and J usage is TRBJ1-1; a possible D gene is TRBD1 (5 bases). CDR1 and CDR2 from the germline V gene are SGHRS and YFSETQ. The germline V and J ends were trimmed by 0 bases and 3 bases, with 12 bases remaining between them. This CDR3 has 15 residues.

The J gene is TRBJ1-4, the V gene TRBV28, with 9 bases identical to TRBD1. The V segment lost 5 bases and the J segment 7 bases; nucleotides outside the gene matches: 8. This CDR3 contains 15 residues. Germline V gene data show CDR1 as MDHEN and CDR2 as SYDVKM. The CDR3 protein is CASSTATGGGEKLFF. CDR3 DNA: TGTGCCAGCAGTACGGCCACAGGGGGCGGTGAAAAACTGTTTTTT.

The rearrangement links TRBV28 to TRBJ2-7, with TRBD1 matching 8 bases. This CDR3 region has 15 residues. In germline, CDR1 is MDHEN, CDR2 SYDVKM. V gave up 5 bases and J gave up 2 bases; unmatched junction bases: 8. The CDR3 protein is CASSGAAGGPYEQYF. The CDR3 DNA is TGTGCCAGCAGTGGCGCGGCAGGGGGCCCCTACGAGCAGTACTTC.